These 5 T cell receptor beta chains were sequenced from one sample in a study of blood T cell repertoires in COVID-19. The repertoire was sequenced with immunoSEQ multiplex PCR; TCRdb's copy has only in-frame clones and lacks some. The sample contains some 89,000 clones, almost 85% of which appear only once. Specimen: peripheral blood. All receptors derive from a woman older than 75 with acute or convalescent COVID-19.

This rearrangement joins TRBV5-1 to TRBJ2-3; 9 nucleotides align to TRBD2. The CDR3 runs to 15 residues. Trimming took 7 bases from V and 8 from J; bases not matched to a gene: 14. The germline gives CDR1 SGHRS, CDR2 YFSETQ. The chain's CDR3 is CASRPAGAGGTTQYF. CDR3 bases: TGCGCCAGCCGCCCAGCGGGAGCGGGGGGTACTACGCAGTATTTT.

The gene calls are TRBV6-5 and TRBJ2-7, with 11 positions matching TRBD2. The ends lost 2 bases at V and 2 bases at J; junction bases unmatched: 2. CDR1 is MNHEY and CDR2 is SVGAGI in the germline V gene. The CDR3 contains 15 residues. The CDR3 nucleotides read TGTGCCAGCAGTTACGGGACTAGCGGTACCTACGAGCAGTACTTC. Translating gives CASSYGTSGTYEQYF.

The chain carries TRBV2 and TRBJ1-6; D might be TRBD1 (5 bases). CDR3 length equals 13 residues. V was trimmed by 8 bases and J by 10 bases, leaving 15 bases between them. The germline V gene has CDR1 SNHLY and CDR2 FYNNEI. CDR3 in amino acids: CASVMTEKSPLHF. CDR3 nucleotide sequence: TGTGCCAGCGTTATGACAGAGAAATCACCCCTCCACTTT.

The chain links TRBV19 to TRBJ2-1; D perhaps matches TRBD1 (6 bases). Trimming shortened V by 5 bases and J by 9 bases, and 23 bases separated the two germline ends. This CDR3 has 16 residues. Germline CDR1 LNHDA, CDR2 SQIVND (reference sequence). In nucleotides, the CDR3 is TGTGCCAGTAGTGTTTCCGGGACACGGGGAGATAGTGAGCAGTTCTTC. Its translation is CASSVSGTRGDSEQFF.

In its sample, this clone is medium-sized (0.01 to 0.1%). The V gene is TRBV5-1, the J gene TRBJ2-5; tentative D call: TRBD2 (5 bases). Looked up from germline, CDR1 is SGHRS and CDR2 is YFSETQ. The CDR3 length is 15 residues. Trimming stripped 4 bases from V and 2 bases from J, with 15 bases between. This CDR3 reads CASSASPGYQETQYF. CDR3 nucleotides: TGCGCCAGCAGCGCCTCACCGGGATATCAAGAGACCCAGTACTTC. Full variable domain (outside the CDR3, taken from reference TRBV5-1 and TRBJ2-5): KAGVTQTPRYLIKTRGQQVTLSCSPISGHRSVSWYQQTPGQGLQFLFEYFSETQRNKGNFPGRFSGRQFSNSRSEMNVSTLELGDSALYLCASSASPGYQETQYFGPGTRLLVL.